This T cell receptor (beta chain) was captured by sequencing in a study of cytomegalovirus exposure and HLA in healthy donors. Study-wide points: Later analysis demonstrated an association between a missense DCLRE1C variant and TCR beta V- and J-gene trimming.

V was pared by 5 bases and J by 6 bases, with 8 bases between. The germline CDR1 and CDR2 sequences are MNHNS and SASEGT. The CDR3 runs to 11 residues. This clone showed up just a few times. No antigen is known for it. The PCR used 60 Vbeta and 13 Jbeta primers. TCRdb's copy holds only in-frame clones and misses some; the assay was immunoSEQ multiplex PCR. Seen here are some 120,000 clones, over 70% observed once, and the top ten hold roughly 4.1%. Sequenced sample: PBMCs. The sequence was collected from a man between 18 and 35 years old in good health and CMV-seropositive. V gene TRBV6-1 combines with J gene TRBJ2-7; D remains ambiguous. The CDR3 nucleotides are TGTGCCAGCAGTTATTCCGTCGAGCAGTACTTC. This gives the protein CASSYSVEQYF.